These T cell receptor beta chains were read from a single sample in a study of CD4+ T cells in melanoma. Clones were sequenced by immunoSEQ multiplex PCR, and TCRdb holds only the in-frame ones, with some missing. This repertoire shows around 130,000 clones, 80% to 95% found once; its top ten account for less than 2%. These receptors all come from a human donor with melanoma. Each CDR3 is given with its conserved first and last residue. The D gene is left open where the match is weak.

J gene,CDR3 length,D gene,V gene,CDR3 protein
TRBJ1-6,12,TRBD1,TRBV18,CASGQGDSPLHF
TRBJ2-3,14,NA,TRBV7-8,CASSFFTPVDTQYF
TRBJ2-7,15,TRBD1,TRBV5-1,CASSSLGTGSREQYF
TRBJ1-2,15,TRBD1,TRBV25-1,CASSDMTGGSYGYTF
TRBJ1-4,15,TRBD1,TRBV30,CAWSHGTGLDEKLFF
TRBJ2-7,12,NA,TRBV5-6,CASSLTSYEQYF
TRBJ1-5,15,NA,TRBV6-1,CASSEPGRWGQPQHF
TRBJ1-3,19,TRBD1,TRBV11-2,CASSLRRDRGRGSGNTIYF
TRBJ1-6,13,NA,TRBV27,CASSLGGNSPLHF
TRBJ2-7,14,TRBD2,TRBV6-6,CASSYAGHGGEQYF
TRBJ1-1,15,NA,TRBV5-1,CASSSTTYVDTEAFF
TRBJ2-7,17,TRBD1,TRBV15,CATSRGVDRGLSYEQYF
TRBJ1-1,18,NA,TRBV18,CASSPLGGRPSMGTEAFF
TRBJ1-6,12,NA,TRBV2,CASSEDRSPLHF
NA,14,NA,TRBV4-2,CASSQGIGGYEQYF
TRBJ2-7,11,NA,TRBV29-1,CSVDHGFGQYF
TRBJ1-2,16,NA,TRBV30,CAWRLSEGRANYGYTF
TRBJ2-4,15,TRBD2,TRBV30,CAWDGASGAQNIQYF
TRBJ2-2,16,NA,TRBV7-9,CASSPPYRTSRGELFF
TRBJ2-5,16,NA,TRBV5-1,CASSLEGAGWQETQYF
TRBJ1-4,16,TRBD1,TRBV6-5,CASSYGTGGWYEKLFF
TRBJ1-5,13,NA,TRBV19,CASSTQGAQPQHF
TRBJ2-2,12,NA,TRBV19,CASCQGGGELFF
TRBJ2-5,13,NA,TRBV7-2,CASSGTSPKTQYF
TRBJ1-1,12,NA,TRBV7-2,CASSPQRTEAFF
TRBJ2-1,14,TRBD2,TRBV2,CASILAGAHNEQFF
TRBJ1-1,14,NA,TRBV9,CASSVAGRDTEAFF
TRBJ2-1,14,TRBD1,TRBV6-1,CASLQGGSYNEQFF
TRBJ2-1,14,NA,TRBV27,CASRASSSYNEQFF
TRBJ2-1,14,TRBD2,TRBV11-2,CASSSPAGGSEQFF
TRBJ1-1,14,NA,TRBV5-1,CASSLGTTDTEAFF
TRBJ2-3,17,TRBD2,TRBV19,CASSIRASGGAADTQYF
TRBJ2-2,14,NA,TRBV11-2,CASSLDTGTGELFF